This T cell receptor (beta chain) was found in a study of human T cells and chemical hapten exposure. Study information: Patch tests applied 0.01% DPC to the upper back, read at 6 days. It was small differences in pooled library volume that mainly caused per-sample TCR yields to vary.

Individual cDNA molecules received unique molecular identifiers in the library. Via MiXCR, TCRdb re-called the RACE reads, giving one row per CDR3 protein. The sample records some 360,000 distinct CDR3 sequences, 5.1% being singletons. This clonotype was seen a few times. In germline, CDR1 is LNHNV, CDR2 YYDKDF (reference sequence). The CDR3 spans 12 residues. Germline trimming cut 8 bases from V and 8 bases from J; bases unmatched to any gene: 3. As to time point: pre-sensitization, week 0. The treatment: therapeutic diphenylcyclopropenone sensitization with weekly scalp DPC. The study drew its donors from alopecia patients who were 18 to 70 years old and suitable for DPC.

The chain combines TRBV15 with TRBJ1-2; 12 bases line up with TRBD1. Source: whole blood, taken in connection with sensitization to the hapten diphenylcyclopropenone (DPC). This TCR derives from a woman in her 50s with alopecia areata. Some clones in this sample may be carry-over from other donors' samples. The CDR3 is CATGTGGVGYTF. In DNA form, the CDR3 reads TGTGCCACCGGGACAGGGGGCGTAGGCTACACCTTC.